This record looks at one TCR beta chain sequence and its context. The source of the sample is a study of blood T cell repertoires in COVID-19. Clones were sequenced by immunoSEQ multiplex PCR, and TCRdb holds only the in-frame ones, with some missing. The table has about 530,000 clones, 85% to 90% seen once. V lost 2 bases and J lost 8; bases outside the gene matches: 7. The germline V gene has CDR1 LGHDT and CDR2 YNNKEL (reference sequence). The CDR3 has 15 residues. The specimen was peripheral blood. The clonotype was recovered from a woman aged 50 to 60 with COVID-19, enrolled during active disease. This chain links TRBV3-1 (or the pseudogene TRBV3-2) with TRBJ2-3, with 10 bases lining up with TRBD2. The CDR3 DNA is TGTGCCAGCAGCCAATATTCTAGCGGGGGCGGTACGCAGTATTTT. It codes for CASSQYSSGGGTQYF.